A selection of T cell receptor beta chains follows, all from one sample in a study of T cell responses to AZD1222 COVID-19 vaccine. The assay was immunoSEQ multiplex PCR, and TCRdb's table has in-frame clones only and misses some. Altogether over 85,000 clones are present, 84% being singletons, with the ten largest covering approximately 15%. This material consisted of peripheral blood, taken 28 days after the second AZD1222 dose. The receptors originated from an adult who received the AZD1222 COVID-19 vaccine. CDR3s include the opening cysteine and the closing phenylalanine or tryptophan. D genes are given only for firm matches. Where a row states a size, it is once, few, many or the class of an expanded clone; other rows omit it.

TGTGCCAGCAGCGTAGCCGTAGTAGCGAACACCGGGGAGCTGTTTTTT	CASSVAVVANTGELFF	NA	TRBJ2-2	TRBV9	16	NA
TGTGCCAGCAGCTTAGATGGAGACATCGGCACTGAAGCTTTCTTT	CASSLDGDIGTEAFF	NA	TRBJ1-1	TRBV11-3	15	NA
TGTGCCAGCAGTGGTAGGGTTGGCAATTCACCCCTCCACTTT	CASSGRVGNSPLHF	NA	TRBJ1-6	TRBV27	14	NA
TGTGCCAGCAGTCTAGATCGTGGTGAAGCGGGAGGGAAACTATTGCCTTGGGCCTACGAGCAGTACTTC	CASSLDRGEAGGKLLPWAYEQYF	NA	TRBJ2-7	TRBV11-2	23	TRBD2
TGTGCCAGCAGACCTTCTGCCACTGAAGCTTTCTTT	CASRPSATEAFF	NA	TRBJ1-1	TRBV6-5	12	NA
TGTGCCAGCAGCCAAAGGTCGGCCCTAGGGGCACGTCCCCTCCACTTT	CASSQRSALGARPLHF	NA	TRBJ1-6	TRBV3-1/TRBV3-2	16	NA
TGCGCCAGCAGCCCTGAGGGCAATCAGCCCCAGCATTTT	CASSPEGNQPQHF	NA	TRBJ1-5	TRBV5-1	13	NA
TGTGCCAGCAGGGGACAGGATAATTCACCCCTCCACTTT	CASRGQDNSPLHF	many	TRBJ1-6	TRBV6-4	13	TRBD1
TGCGCCAGCAGCCAAGCGCCGCTGAGTCAGGTGACTGAAGCTTTCTTT	CASSQAPLSQVTEAFF	NA	TRBJ1-1	TRBV4-1	16	NA
TGCGCCAGCAGCCAAGTTTTGGGGACTAGCTACGAGCAGTACTTC	CASSQVLGTSYEQYF	once	TRBJ2-7	TRBV4-3	15	TRBD2
TGTGCCAGTAGTATAGGGAGACACTCTGCGTCCGAAAACATTCAGTACTTC	CASSIGRHSASENIQYF	NA	TRBJ2-4	TRBV19	17	NA
TGTGCCAGCAGCTTGTATACTAGCGTTCCTTTCTTT	CASSLYTSVPFF	NA	TRBJ1-1	TRBV5-8	12	NA
TGTGCCAGCAGTTTTCAGCAGGGGCCCTACAATGAGCAGTTCTTC	CASSFQQGPYNEQFF	NA	TRBJ2-1	TRBV27	15	NA
TGTGCCAGCAGTCGAAGAAAAGGGCTAGCGGGAGAATGGGAGTTGAGGGAGACCCAGTACTTC	CASSRRKGLAGEWELRETQYF	NA	TRBJ2-5	TRBV27	21	TRBD2
TGTGCCAGCAGTACAACAGGTTCCTATGGCTACACCTTC	CASSTTGSYGYTF	NA	TRBJ1-2	TRBV12-3/TRBV12-4	13	NA
TGCGCCAGCACCATCACCACCGCGGGGGCTAGAGCTTTCTTT	CASTITTAGARAFF	NA	TRBJ1-1	TRBV4-1	14	NA
TGTGCCACCAGACACCGGGACTATACAATGGGTGAGCAGTTCTTC	CATRHRDYTMGEQFF	NA	TRBJ2-1	TRBV24-1	15	TRBD2
TGTGCCAGCAGCTTAGGACAGGGTTTCGGCTCTGGGGCCAACGTCCTGACTTTC	CASSLGQGFGSGANVLTF	few	TRBJ2-6	TRBV7-3	18	TRBD1
TGCAGCGTCATGGACAGAATGAACACTGAAGCTTTCTTT	CSVMDRMNTEAFF	NA	TRBJ1-1	TRBV29-1	13	NA
TGTGCCACCAGCAGAGGAGACGCAACTCGAAACACCATATATTTT	CATSRGDATRNTIYF	NA	TRBJ1-3	TRBV15	15	NA
TGTGCCAGCAGCTTCGGGCCCCGATCTCAGCATTTT	CASSFGPRSQHF	NA	TRBJ1-5	TRBV12-3/TRBV12-4	12	NA
TGTGCCAGCAAAGGACAGTCGGCTTTCTTT	CASKGQSAFF	NA	TRBJ1-1	TRBV2	10	NA
TGTGCCAGCAGCTCAGGACTTATGGGTGAGCAGTTCTTC	CASSSGLMGEQFF	NA	TRBJ2-1	TRBV7-9	13	NA
TGTGCCAGCGGAGTCAAAAGCAATCAGCCCCAGCATTTT	CASGVKSNQPQHF	NA	TRBJ1-5	TRBV2	13	NA
TGTGCCATCAGTGAAGGACTACCCCTCACAGATACGCAGTATTTT	CAISEGLPLTDTQYF	few	TRBJ2-3	TRBV10-3	15	NA
TGTGCCAGCAGATCCGGGACAGGAGTGAACACTGAAGCTTTCTTT	CASRSGTGVNTEAFF	NA	TRBJ1-1	TRBV6-5	15	TRBD1
TGTGCCAGCAGCTTAGCGGGCCCATACAATGAGCAGTTCTTC	CASSLAGPYNEQFF	many	TRBJ2-1	TRBV7-2	14	NA
TGTGCCAGCAGCCCTCGGACAGCTCTTCGAAACACCATATATTTT	CASSPRTALRNTIYF	NA	TRBJ1-3	TRBV7-9	15	NA
TGTGCCAGCAGCTTAGGACTAGCGGGAGGAGAGACCCAGTACTTC	CASSLGLAGGETQYF	NA	TRBJ2-5	TRBV11-3	15	TRBD2
TGTGCCACCAGTGAATCTGTGGGTGGCTACACCTTC	CATSESVGGYTF	NA	TRBJ1-2	TRBV24-1	12	NA
TGTGCCAGCAGCCAAGATAGTGCACAAATCGGGGGAAAACTGTTTTTT	CASSQDSAQIGGKLFF	NA	TRBJ1-4	TRBV3-1/TRBV3-2	16	NA
TGCGCCAGCAGCTTCACAGGGGGCTCTGGAAACACCATATATTTT	CASSFTGGSGNTIYF	NA	TRBJ1-3	TRBV5-1	15	TRBD1
TGTGCCAGCAGTTACAGCGGGAATGATGAGCAGTTCTTC	CASSYSGNDEQFF	NA	TRBJ2-1	TRBV6-5	13	TRBD2
TGTGCCAGCAGCCAGGGACAGGGGGCCTGGGGCAATCAGCCCCAGCATTTT	CASSQGQGAWGNQPQHF	NA	TRBJ1-5	TRBV11-2	17	TRBD1
TGTGCCAGTAGTATATATTTAGCGCGGACCGGGGAGCTGTTTTTT	CASSIYLARTGELFF	NA	TRBJ2-2	TRBV19	15	NA
TGTGCCATCAGGGGTGATAGAGTGGCGGACACTGAAGCTTTCTTT	CAIRGDRVADTEAFF	NA	TRBJ1-1	TRBV10-3	15	NA
TGCAGCGTTCGCCGAAGAACCCAGGGTTCTCCCTCCTACGAGCAGTACTTC	CSVRRRTQGSPSYEQYF	NA	TRBJ2-7	TRBV29-1	17	NA
TGCGCCAGCAGCCAACCGCTTGGTAGCGGGATTGGCGAGCAGTACTTC	CASSQPLGSGIGEQYF	once	TRBJ2-7	TRBV4-1	16	TRBD2
TGTGCCAGTAGTATATGGGGGAGAGATACTGAAGCTTTCTTT	CASSIWGRDTEAFF	NA	TRBJ1-1	TRBV19	14	NA
TGTGCCAGCCGGAGGACTAGCTCCTACGAGCAGTACTTC	CASRRTSSYEQYF	NA	TRBJ2-7	TRBV11-2	13	TRBD2
TGTGCCAGCAGCTTGTGGTCAGGGGTCAACATGAACACTGAAGCTTTCTTT	CASSLWSGVNMNTEAFF	NA	TRBJ1-1	TRBV7-2	17	NA
TGTGCCAGCAGTTCCAGGGACAGGGCCTCCCTTAATGGCTACACCTTC	CASSSRDRASLNGYTF	NA	TRBJ1-2	TRBV6-5	16	TRBD1
TGTGCCAGCAGTGAGATAGCGGGGGCCTACAATGAGCAGTTCTTC	CASSEIAGAYNEQFF	NA	TRBJ2-1	TRBV2	15	TRBD2
TGTGCCTGGGAGACAGGGGGTTCCACTGAAGCTTTCTTT	CAWETGGSTEAFF	NA	TRBJ1-1	TRBV30	13	TRBD1
TGTGCCAGCAGCTCGGAACCGCGAAACTATGGCTACACCTTC	CASSSEPRNYGYTF	NA	TRBJ1-2	TRBV7-9	14	NA
TGCGCCAGCAGCTCGGACCCTAGCGGGGTGTACGAGCAGTACTTC	CASSSDPSGVYEQYF	once	TRBJ2-7	TRBV5-1	15	TRBD2
TGTGCCAGTAGAAACCCCCGGGACCTAGGCATGAACACTGAAGCTTTCTTT	CASRNPRDLGMNTEAFF	NA	TRBJ1-1	TRBV19	17	NA
TGTGCCAGCAGCCCGCTGACGCGGGATAATTCACCCCTCCACTTT	CASSPLTRDNSPLHF	NA	TRBJ1-6	TRBV11-3	15	NA